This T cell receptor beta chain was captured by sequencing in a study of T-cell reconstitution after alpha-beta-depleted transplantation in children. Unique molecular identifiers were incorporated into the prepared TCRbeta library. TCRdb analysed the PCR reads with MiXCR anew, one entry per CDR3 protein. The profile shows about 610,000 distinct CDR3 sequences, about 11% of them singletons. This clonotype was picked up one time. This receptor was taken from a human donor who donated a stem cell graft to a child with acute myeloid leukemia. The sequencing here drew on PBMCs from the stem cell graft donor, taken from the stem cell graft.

The CDR3 loop reads CASSFTGTLSSYEQYF. The DNA for the CDR3 is TGTGCCAGCAGCTTCACCGGGACTCTCAGCTCCTACGAGCAGTACTTC. The rearrangement joins TRBV11-2 to TRBJ2-7, with a tentative D call TRBD2 (6 bases). This CDR3 comprises 16 residues. Trimming stripped 3 bases from V and 0 bases from J, with 15 bases between. Germline lookup yields CDR1 SGHAT and CDR2 FQNNGV.